These 25 T cell receptor beta chains share one sample of origin, sequenced in a study of blood T cell repertoires in COVID-19. Data came from immunoSEQ multiplex PCR; TCRdb stores just in-frame clones and leaves some out. The sample consists of tens of thousands of clones, approximately 84% of them appearing once. The specimen was peripheral blood. Receptors were obtained from a man of 80 years or more with COVID-19, enrolled during active disease.

This clone was seen more than once but under ten times. V gene TRBV5-1 combines with J gene TRBJ2-1; tentatively, D is TRBD1 (6 bases). V dropped 4 bases and J dropped 4 bases, with 9 bases sitting between them. Germline CDR1 is SGHRS and CDR2 is YFSETQ. There are 13 residues in the CDR3. CDR3 loop: CASSHGTYNEQFF. The DNA of the CDR3 is TGCGCCAGCAGCCACGGGACATACAATGAGCAGTTCTTC.

The chain combines TRBV7-2 with TRBJ1-2; 7 bases fit TRBD1. This CDR3 is 15 amino acids long. With 3 bases clipped from V and 0 bases from J, the junction kept 4 bases outside the gene matches. Germline V lookup: CDR1 SGHTA, CDR2 FQGNSA. The CDR3 spells CASSLDRTANYGYTF. CDR3 bases: TGTGCCAGCAGCTTGGACAGGACAGCTAACTATGGCTACACCTTC. Variable domain in full (rest from reference TRBV7-2 and TRBJ1-2): GAGVSQSPSNKVTEKGKDVELRCDPISGHTALYWYRQSLGQGLEFLIYFQGNSAPDKSGLPSDRFSAERTGGSVSTLTIQRTQQEDSAVYLCASSLDRTANYGYTFGSGTRLTVV.

The chain is built from TRBV4-3 and TRBJ1-2; TRBD1 matches at 7 bases. This CDR3 is built from 17 residues. With V trimmed by 0 bases and J by 8 bases, 15 bases remained unmatched. Germline loops: CDR1 LGHNA, CDR2 YSLEER. DNA of the CDR3: TGCGCCAGCAGCCAAGACCTTACAACAGGGGAGATGGGAGGCTACACCTTC. This translates into CASSQDLTTGEMGGYTF.

This chain joins TRBV7-8 and TRBJ1-2, with a possible D match to TRBD1 (6 bases). Germline CDR1 SGHVS, CDR2 FQNEAQ. Trimming pared 4 bases from V and 6 bases from J, leaving 18 bases between. This CDR3 has 15 residues. The CDR3 is CASSYGGGRQDGYTF. Here the CDR3 DNA reads TGTGCCAGCAGCTACGGAGGTGGTAGACAGGATGGCTACACCTTC.

The genes are TRBV29-1 and TRBJ1-1; 11 bases agree with TRBD1. CDR1 is SQVTM, CDR2 ANQGSEA, per germline. V trimming: 4 bases; J trimming: 5 bases; junction bases outside the gene matches: 6. The CDR3 is 14 amino acids. CDR3 amino acids: CSVVDRGRTTEAFF. CDR3 nucleotide sequence: TGCAGCGTTGTGGACAGGGGGCGGACTACTGAAGCTTTCTTT.

This chain uses TRBV18 with TRBJ1-2; D unclear. Germline V gene data show CDR1 as KGHSH and CDR2 as LQKENI. The CDR3 runs to 14 residues. With 4 bases removed from V and 3 bases from J, the gap between germline ends came to 12 bases. The CDR3 nucleotides read TGTGCCAGCTCACTAACCGACACGGACTATGGCTACACCTTC. Its translation: CASSLTDTDYGYTF.

V usage is TRBV5-1 and J usage is TRBJ1-3; tentatively, D is TRBD1 (6 bases). V was shortened by 5 bases and J by 0 bases, with 9 bases between the two germline ends. The germline V gene has CDR1 SGHRS and CDR2 YFSETQ. The CDR3 totals 14 residues. The chain's CDR3 is CASRQGRSGNTIYF. The CDR3 DNA follows: TGCGCCAGCAGACAGGGTCGCTCTGGAAACACCATATATTTT.

Note on this clone: The sample carries other DNA sequences with the same CDR3. The chain carries TRBV19 and TRBJ1-2; no clear D gene. The CDR3 has 12 amino acids. Germline lookup yields CDR1 LNHDA and CDR2 SQIVND (reference sequence). Trimming stripped 5 bases from V and 5 bases from J, with 9 bases between. The CDR3 protein is CASSEGEYGYTF. The CDR3 DNA sequence: TGTGCCAGTAGTGAGGGAGAGTATGGCTACACCTTC.

J is TRBJ1-5 and V is TRBV18; 7 bases match TRBD1. This CDR3 is built from 13 residues. The V and J ends lost 6 bases and 8 bases, in that order; junction bases with no gene match: 7. From germline, CDR1 is KGHSH and CDR2 LQKENI. The chain's CDR3 is CASSGQPAEPQHF. CDR3 nucleotide sequence: TGTGCCAGCTCGGGACAGCCCGCGGAGCCCCAGCATTTT. The full variable domain, its missing parts supplied by reference TRBV18 and TRBJ1-5, is NAGVMQNPRHLVRRRGQEARLRCSPMKGHSHVYWYRQLPEEGLKFMVYLQKENIIDESGMPKERFSAEFPKEGPSILRIQQVVRGDSAAYFCASSGQPAEPQHFGDGTRLSIL.

The CDR3 coding sequence is TGTGCCAGCAGCCTTACTCTCTATAATTCACCCCTCCACTTT. This sequence encodes CASSLTLYNSPLHF. V usage is TRBV7-2 and J usage is TRBJ1-6; D not resolved. Germline-derived CDR1 and CDR2 are SGHTA and FQGNSA. Deletions cut 5 bases from V and 3 bases from J, with 8 bases between. The CDR3 consists of 14 residues.

V is TRBV19 and J is TRBJ2-2; possible D gene TRBD1, 6 bases. The CDR3 consists of 13 residues. From germline, CDR1 is LNHDA and CDR2 SQIVND (reference sequence). Trimming shortened V by 7 bases and J by 6 bases, and 12 bases separated the two germline ends. As DNA, the CDR3 is TGTGCCAGTAACCCCTACAGGGCCGGGGAGCTGTTTTTT. Its translation is CASNPYRAGELFF.

The chain uses TRBV28 and TRBJ1-4; TRBD1 matches 7 bases. Germline V gene data show CDR1 as MDHEN and CDR2 as SYDVKM. V lost 8 bases and J lost 6; bases outside the gene matches: 12. The CDR3 is made up of 15 amino acids. The CDR3 coding sequence is TGTGCCAGCGGGGGCCGGGGACAGACCCATGAAAAACTGTTTTTT. Protein: CASGGRGQTHEKLFF. Variable domain in full (rest from reference TRBV28 and TRBJ1-4): DVKVTQSSRYLVKRTGEKVFLECVQDMDHENMFWYRQDPGLGLRLIYFSYDVKMKEKGDIPEGYSVSREKKERFSLILESASTNQTSMYLCASGGRGQTHEKLFFGSGTQLSVL.

The J gene is TRBJ2-3, the V gene TRBV9; the D gene is possibly TRBD2 (5 bases). CDR3 length: 14 residues. Trimming stripped 3 bases from V and 2 bases from J, with 10 bases between. Germline assignment: CDR1 SGDLS and CDR2 YYNGEE. The CDR3 is CASSARGLTDTQYF. In DNA, the CDR3 is TGTGCCAGCAGCGCCCGAGGGCTCACAGATACGCAGTATTTT.

This chain uses TRBV5-1 with TRBJ2-1; 7 nucleotides line up with TRBD2. Germline-derived CDR1 and CDR2 are SGHRS and YFSETQ. The junction had 4 bases not matched to a gene; V was cut back by 2 bases and J by 5 bases. The CDR3 covers 14 residues. CDR3: CASSLGLVDNEQFF. CDR3 coding DNA: TGCGCCAGCAGCTTAGGACTAGTCGACAATGAGCAGTTCTTC. Supplemented by reference TRBV5-1 and TRBJ2-1, the full variable domain reads KAGVTQTPRYLIKTRGQQVTLSCSPISGHRSVSWYQQTPGQGLQFLFEYFSETQRNKGNFPGRFSGRQFSNSRSEMNVSTLELGDSALYLCASSLGLVDNEQFFGPGTRLTVL.

J is TRBJ2-1 and V is TRBV5-4; 11 bases are a match to TRBD2. The germline V gene encodes CDR1 SGHNT and CDR2 YYREEE (reference sequence). The CDR3 has 16 amino acids. J was trimmed by 2 bases and V by 3 bases; bases with no gene match: 4. DNA for the CDR3: TGTGCCAGCAGCTCAATGACTAGCGGGACCTACAATGAGCAGTTCTTC. It is translated as CASSSMTSGTYNEQFF.

The chain has TRBV20-1 and TRBJ2-1; maybe TRBD1 (5 bases). There are 14 residues in the CDR3. The germline gives CDR1 DFQATT, CDR2 SNEGSKA (reference sequence). V was trimmed by 3 bases and J by 2 bases, leaving 11 bases between them. The DNA for the CDR3 is TGCAGTGCTAGTCGGCAGGGCACCTACAATGAGCAGTTCTTC. Protein sequence: CSASRQGTYNEQFF.

The gene calls are TRBV4-2 and TRBJ2-2; D may be TRBD2 (6 bases). The CDR3 spans 14 residues. The V gene lost 5 bases and the J gene lost 5 bases, with 12 bases spanning the gap. The germline V gene encodes CDR1 LGHNA and CDR2 YNFKEQ. The CDR3 here is CASSSRRETGELFF. CDR3 nucleotides: TGTGCCAGCAGCTCACGGAGGGAAACCGGGGAGCTGTTTTTT.

V gene TRBV4-3 combines with J gene TRBJ2-3; 10 positions match TRBD1. The CDR3 is made up of 16 amino acids. V shed 4 bases and J 2 bases; nucleotides not matched to a gene: 6. The germline gives CDR1 LGHNA, CDR2 YSLEER. The CDR3 here is CASSRTGQGTTDTQYF. In nucleotides, the CDR3 is TGCGCCAGCAGCCGTACGGGACAGGGGACCACAGATACGCAGTATTTT.

This chain links TRBV29-1 with TRBJ1-2; TRBD1 might be the D (5 bases). The CDR3 sequence is 14 residues long. In germline, CDR1 is SQVTM, CDR2 ANQGSEA. Trimming stripped 4 bases from V and 5 bases from J, with 17 bases between. CDR3 residues: CSVAPNRDSYGYTF. The CDR3 nucleotides read TGCAGCGTTGCCCCTAACCGGGACTCATATGGCTACACCTTC.

This clone is a singleton in its sample. The J gene is TRBJ2-4, the V gene TRBV29-1; D is undetermined. CDR3 length: 11 residues. Germline CDR1 is SQVTM and CDR2 is ANQGSEA. V lost 6 bases and J 8 bases, leaving 11 bases between the germline ends. In DNA, the CDR3 is TGCAGCGTAAATTTCCTTGACATTCAGTACTTC. This sequence encodes CSVNFLDIQYF.

The chain employs TRBV5-4 and TRBJ2-7; 14 bases map to TRBD2. In germline, CDR1 is SGHNT, CDR2 YYREEE (reference sequence). This CDR3 has 16 residues. V gave up 4 bases and J gave up 0 bases; unmatched junction bases: 3. The CDR3 DNA reads TGTGCCAGCAGCCCGGGACTAGCGGGGGTCTCCTACGAGCAGTACTTC. The encoded protein is CASSPGLAGVSYEQYF.

V gene TRBV10-3 combines with J gene TRBJ1-4; D is unclear. Germline V gene data show CDR1 as ENHRY and CDR2 as SYGVKD. CDR3 size: 16 residues. Trimming shortened V by 0 bases and J by 4 bases, and 12 bases separated the two germline ends. CDR3 amino acids: CAISESPPGSNEKLFF. The CDR3 DNA follows: TGTGCCATCAGTGAGTCACCCCCGGGGAGTAATGAAAAACTGTTTTTT.

The chain joins TRBV21-1 to TRBJ2-3; TRBD2 is taken as the D call from the table, unchecked against the DNA. TRBV21-1 is a listed pseudogene. There are 16 residues in the CDR3. The CDR3 coding sequence is TGTGCCAGCAGCAAATCCCCAGCGGGGTCGCAAGATACGCAGTATTTT. It codes for CASSKSPAGSQDTQYF.

V is TRBV4-3 and J is TRBJ1-5; 9 positions match TRBD1. The J segment lost 8 bases and the V segment lost 3 bases, leaving 8 bases of the junction unmatched. Germline loops: CDR1 LGHNA, CDR2 YSLEER. CDR3 length equals 15 residues. CDR3 nucleotide sequence: TGCGCCAGCAGCCAGTTTACAGGGGGCGGAGAGCCCCAGCATTTT. Translation gives CASSQFTGGGEPQHF.

This chain links TRBV11-3 with TRBJ2-3, with TRBD2 identical over 7 bases. J was trimmed by 5 bases and V by 1 base; bases with no gene match: 3. CDR3 length equals 14 residues. Looked up from germline, CDR1 is SGHNT and CDR2 is YENEEA. CDR3 in amino acids: CASSLGLAGDTQYF. In DNA form, the CDR3 reads TGTGCCAGCAGCTTAGGACTAGCAGGAGATACGCAGTATTTT.